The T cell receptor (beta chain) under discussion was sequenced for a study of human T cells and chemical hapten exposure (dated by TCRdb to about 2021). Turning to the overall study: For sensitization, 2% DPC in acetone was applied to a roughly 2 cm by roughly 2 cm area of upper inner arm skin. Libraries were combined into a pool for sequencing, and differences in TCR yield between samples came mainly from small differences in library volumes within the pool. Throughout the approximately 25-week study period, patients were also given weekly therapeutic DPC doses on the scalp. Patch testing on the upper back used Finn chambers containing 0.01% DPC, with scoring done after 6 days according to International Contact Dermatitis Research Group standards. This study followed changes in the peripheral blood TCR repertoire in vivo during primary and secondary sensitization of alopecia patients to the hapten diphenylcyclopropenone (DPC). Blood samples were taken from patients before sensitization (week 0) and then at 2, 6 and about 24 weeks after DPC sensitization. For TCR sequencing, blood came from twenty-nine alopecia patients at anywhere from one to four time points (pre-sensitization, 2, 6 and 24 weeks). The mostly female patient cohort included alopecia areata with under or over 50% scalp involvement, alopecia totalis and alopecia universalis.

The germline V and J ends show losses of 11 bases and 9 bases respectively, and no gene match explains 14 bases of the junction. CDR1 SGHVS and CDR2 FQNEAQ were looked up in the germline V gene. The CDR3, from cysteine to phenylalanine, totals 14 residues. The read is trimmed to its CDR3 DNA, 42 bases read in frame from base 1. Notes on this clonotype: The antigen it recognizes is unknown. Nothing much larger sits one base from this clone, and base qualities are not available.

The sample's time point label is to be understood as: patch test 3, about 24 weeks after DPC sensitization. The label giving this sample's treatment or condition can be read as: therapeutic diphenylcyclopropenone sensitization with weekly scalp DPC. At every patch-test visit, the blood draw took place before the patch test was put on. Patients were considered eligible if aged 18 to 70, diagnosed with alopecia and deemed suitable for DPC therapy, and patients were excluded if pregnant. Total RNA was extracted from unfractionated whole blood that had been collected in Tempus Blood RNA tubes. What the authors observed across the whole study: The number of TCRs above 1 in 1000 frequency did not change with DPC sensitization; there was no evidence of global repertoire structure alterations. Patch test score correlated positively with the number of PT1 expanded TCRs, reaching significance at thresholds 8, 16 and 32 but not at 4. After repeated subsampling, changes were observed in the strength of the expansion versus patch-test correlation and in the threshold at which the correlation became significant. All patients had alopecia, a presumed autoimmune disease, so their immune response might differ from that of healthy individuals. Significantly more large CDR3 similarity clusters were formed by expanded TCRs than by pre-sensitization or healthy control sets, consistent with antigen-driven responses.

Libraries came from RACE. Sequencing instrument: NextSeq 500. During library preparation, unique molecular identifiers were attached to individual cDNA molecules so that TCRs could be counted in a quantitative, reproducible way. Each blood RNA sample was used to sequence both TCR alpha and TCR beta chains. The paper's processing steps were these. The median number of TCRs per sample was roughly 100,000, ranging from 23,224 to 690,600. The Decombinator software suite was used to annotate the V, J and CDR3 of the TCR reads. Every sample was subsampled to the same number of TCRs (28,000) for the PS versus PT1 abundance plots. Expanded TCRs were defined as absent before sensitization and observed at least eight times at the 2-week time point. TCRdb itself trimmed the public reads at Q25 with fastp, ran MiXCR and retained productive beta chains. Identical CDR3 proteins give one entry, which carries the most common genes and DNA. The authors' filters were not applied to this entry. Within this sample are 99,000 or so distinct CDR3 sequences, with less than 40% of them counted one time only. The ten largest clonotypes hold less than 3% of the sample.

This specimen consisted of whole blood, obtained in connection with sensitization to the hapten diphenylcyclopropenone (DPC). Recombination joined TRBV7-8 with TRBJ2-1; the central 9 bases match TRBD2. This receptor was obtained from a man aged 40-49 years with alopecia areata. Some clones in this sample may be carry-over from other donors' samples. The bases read TGTGCCGGAAGCGGGAGGTGGGGACACACTGAGCAGTTCTTC. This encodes CAGSGRWGHTEQFF. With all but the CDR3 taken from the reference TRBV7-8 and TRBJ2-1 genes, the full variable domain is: GAGVSQSPRYKVAKRGQDVALRCDPISGHVSLFWYQQALGQGPEFLTYFQNEAQLDKSGLPSDRFFAERPEGSVSTLKIQRTQQEDSAVYLCAGSGRWGHTEQFFGPGTRLTVL.